These 19 T cell receptor beta chains were sequenced from one sample in a study of T cells after yellow fever vaccination. TCRdb re-called the 5' RACE reads with MiXCR, one entry per CDR3 protein. The profile shows hundreds of thousands of distinct CDR3 sequences, 9% to 15% of them singletons. The material sequenced was PBMCs, taken on the day of the yellow fever booster vaccination. These receptor sequences come from a man aged 25-40 years who received the YFV17D yellow fever vaccine.

This clonotype appeared a few times. The J gene is TRBJ2-3, the V gene TRBV27, with TRBD2 matching 8 bases. V gave up 3 bases and J gave up 5 bases; unmatched junction bases: 7. This CDR3 has 15 residues. Per germline, CDR1 MNHEY and CDR2 SMNVEV (reference sequence). DNA of the CDR3: TGTGCCAGCAGTTTTCAAGCGGGAGTTGGAGATACGCAGTATTTT. This codes for CASSFQAGVGDTQYF.

This clonotype turned up a few times. The rearrangement uses TRBV11-2 and TRBJ2-7, with a weak D call TRBD1 (6 bases). V dropped 0 bases and J dropped 1 base, with 13 bases sitting between them. The length of the CDR3 is 16 residues. Germline CDR1 reads SGHAT; CDR2 reads FQNNGV. The CDR3 sequence is CASSLDLTGDSYEQYF. DNA for the CDR3: TGTGCCAGCAGCTTAGATCTGACAGGAGATTCCTACGAGCAGTACTTC.

This clonotype was recorded a few times. CDR3 in DNA: TGTGCCAGCAGTTTTCCCCTAGCGGGAAGTTACAAGGGCTCCTACAATGAGCAGTTCTTC. Amino acid sequence: CASSFPLAGSYKGSYNEQFF. The chain carries TRBV28 and TRBJ2-1, with 9 nucleotides matching TRBD2. Trimming at V came to 3 bases and at J to 0 bases, leaving 15 bases not matched to a gene. The CDR3 contains 20 residues. The germline CDR1 and CDR2 sequences are MDHEN and SYDVKM.

This clonotype was counted only a few times. In nucleotides, the CDR3 is TGCGCCAGCAGGGAAACCCACAGGGCTGAAGCTTTCTTT. Translating gives CASRETHRAEAFF. This sequence joins TRBV10-2 and TRBJ1-1, with D possibly being TRBD1 (6 bases). V lost 6 bases and J 6 bases, leaving 14 bases between the germline ends. The CDR3 runs to 13 residues. Germline CDR1 reads WSHSY; CDR2 reads SAAADI.

The genes are TRBV20-1 and TRBJ1-5, with D perhaps TRBD1 (5 bases). This CDR3 is 16 amino acids long. V was trimmed by 1 base and J by 1 base, leaving 14 bases between them. CDR1 and CDR2 (germline): DFQATT, SNEGSKA (reference sequence). As DNA, the CDR3 is TGCAGTGCTAGAGGTAGGGGAGGGATGAGCAATCAGCCCCAGCATTTT. Its translation: CSARGRGGMSNQPQHF.

In this sample, this clonotype turned up a few times. The chain uses TRBV20-1 and TRBJ2-1, with 13 bases identical to TRBD2. V shed 2 bases, J shed 0 bases, and the junction held 4 bases outside the gene matches. The CDR3 is 17 residues long. CDR1 is DFQATT and CDR2 is SNEGSKA in the germline V gene (reference sequence). CDR3 nucleotides: TGCAGTGCTAGAACCTGGACTAGCGGGAGCTCCTACAATGAGCAGTTCTTC. Translation: CSARTWTSGSSYNEQFF.

The rearrangement links TRBV27 to TRBJ2-2; TRBD1 matches at 7 bases. Germline-derived CDR1 and CDR2 are MNHEY and SMNVEV (reference sequence). The CDR3 totals 15 residues. J lost 5 bases, V lost 2 bases, and 5 bases had no gene match. CDR3 in amino acids: CASSLAGTATGELFF. The CDR3 bases are TGTGCCAGCAGTTTAGCCGGGACAGCTACCGGGGAGCTGTTTTTT.

This clonotype was observed a few times. V and J are TRBV7-9 and TRBJ2-7; no firm D call. The CDR3 runs to 10 residues. The V and J ends lost 5 bases and 5 bases respectively, with 4 bases between them. The germline V gene has CDR1 SEHNR and CDR2 FQNEAQ (reference sequence). The CDR3 DNA sequence: TGTGCCAGCAGCCGTAACGAGCAGTACTTC. It encodes CASSRNEQYF.

This rearrangement joins TRBV3-1 to TRBJ2-7, with TRBD1 matching over 8 bases. Trimming removed 1 base from V and 3 bases from J; junction bases left unmatched: 5. CDR1 and CDR2 from the germline V gene are LGHDT and YNNKEL (reference sequence). This CDR3 has 15 amino acids. The CDR3 sequence is CASSQGGTGYYEQYF. CDR3 DNA: TGTGCCAGCAGCCAAGGGGGGACAGGCTACTACGAGCAGTACTTC.

The sample holds a few counts of this clonotype. The J gene is TRBJ2-5, the V gene TRBV30, with TRBD2 matching over 14 bases. The CDR3 contains 15 residues. Trimming removed 6 bases from V and 7 bases from J; junction bases left unmatched: 10. Germline values: CDR1 GTSNPN, CDR2 SVGIG (reference sequence). CDR3 sequence (DNA): TGTGCCTGCCACAAGGGACTAGCGGGAGCAGGGACCCAGTACTTC. This translates into CACHKGLAGAGTQYF.

This clonotype came up a few times. V and J are TRBV5-5 and TRBJ2-7; D is unresolved. The CDR3 runs to 16 residues. The germline CDR1 and CDR2 sequences are SGHKS and YYEKEE (reference sequence). V was cut by 4 bases and J by 3 bases, with 20 bases left in between. The CDR3 loop reads CASSLPLESNLYEQYF. Here the CDR3 DNA reads TGTGCCAGCAGCCTCCCCCTTGAGTCGAATCTCTACGAGCAGTACTTC.

The rearrangement links TRBV12-3 or TRBV12-4 to TRBJ2-3; D unclear. The V end was cut by 6 bases, the J end by 3 bases, with 13 bases between. The CDR3 runs to 14 residues. The CDR3 region is CASSPEFATDTQYF. As DNA, the CDR3 is TGTGCCAGCAGCCCGGAGTTTGCAACAGATACGCAGTATTTT.

This clonotype was counted at least ten times. The chain combines TRBV10-3 with TRBJ1-3, with no clear D. This CDR3 has 13 amino acids. Germline lookup yields CDR1 ENHRY and CDR2 SYGVKD. Trimming took off 7 bases at V and 4 bases at J, with 11 bases between the two ends. As DNA, the CDR3 is TGTGCCATCACTTCAGTAGCAGGAAACACCATATATTTT. Translation: CAITSVAGNTIYF.

J is TRBJ1-1 and V is TRBV5-5, with 8 bases aligning to TRBD1. Germline CDR1 SGHKS, CDR2 YYEKEE (reference sequence). This CDR3 has 16 amino acids. J was trimmed by 7 bases and V by 4 bases; bases with no gene match: 15. The CDR3 is CASSPSWLGTGSEAFF. CDR3 nucleotide sequence: TGTGCCAGCAGCCCCTCCTGGCTCGGGACAGGCAGTGAAGCTTTCTTT.

This clonotype occurred a few times. V gene TRBV5-1 combines with J gene TRBJ2-7; 9 bases fit TRBD1. In germline, CDR1 is SGHRS, CDR2 YFSETQ. The CDR3 is made up of 14 amino acids. The trim removed 4 bases at V and 2 bases at J, leaving 4 bases unmatched. The CDR3 protein is CASSNRDRAYEQYF. The DNA for the CDR3 is TGCGCCAGCAGCAACCGGGACAGGGCCTACGAGCAGTACTTC.

This sequence joins TRBV20-1 and TRBJ2-7; D tentatively fits TRBD1 or TRBD2 (6 bases each). Trimming removed 6 bases at V and 4 bases at J, with 19 bases between. The CDR3 contains 14 residues. Germline values: CDR1 DFQATT, CDR2 SNEGSKA (reference sequence). This CDR3 is CSAMGGHQLYEQYF. DNA for the CDR3: TGCAGTGCCATGGGGGGACACCAACTTTACGAGCAGTACTTC.

The rearrangement links TRBV10-3 to TRBJ1-2; D not resolved. Germline CDR1 and CDR2: ENHRY and SYGVKD. This CDR3 is built from 15 residues. Trimming took 4 bases from V and 3 from J, leaving 15 bases between them. CDR3 loop: CAISGQNPGDYGYTF. The CDR3 region has the DNA TGTGCCATCAGTGGTCAGAACCCGGGCGACTATGGCTACACCTTC.

The table lists this clonotype with a few counts. The chain recombines TRBV24-1 with TRBJ2-3, with D possibly being TRBD1 (5 bases). In germline, CDR1 is KGHDR, CDR2 SFDVKD. CDR3 size: 14 residues. The CDR3 is CATSMDTATDTQYF. In nucleotides, the CDR3 is TGTGCTACCTCGATGGACACCGCCACAGATACGCAGTATTTT.

This clonotype has just a few counts. The gene calls are TRBV6-1 and TRBJ2-2; 7 nucleotides align to TRBD2. CDR1 and CDR2 from the germline V gene are MNHNS and SASEGT. The J segment lost 5 bases and the V segment lost 5 bases, leaving 5 bases of the junction unmatched. The CDR3 is made up of 14 amino acids. CDR3 DNA: TGTGCCAGCAGTACCGTCGGGGGGACCGGGGAGCTGTTTTTT. Protein sequence: CASSTVGGTGELFF.